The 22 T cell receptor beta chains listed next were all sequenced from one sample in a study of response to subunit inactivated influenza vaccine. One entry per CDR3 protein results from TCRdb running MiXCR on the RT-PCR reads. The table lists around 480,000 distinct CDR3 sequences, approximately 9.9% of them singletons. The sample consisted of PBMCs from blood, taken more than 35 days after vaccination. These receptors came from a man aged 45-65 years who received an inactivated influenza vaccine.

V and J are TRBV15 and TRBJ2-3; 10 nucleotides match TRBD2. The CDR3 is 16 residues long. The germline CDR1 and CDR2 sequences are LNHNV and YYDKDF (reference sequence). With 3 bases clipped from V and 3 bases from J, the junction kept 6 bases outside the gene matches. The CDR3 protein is CATSRVEREGTDTQYF. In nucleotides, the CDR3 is TGTGCCACCAGCAGGGTTGAGCGGGAGGGTACAGATACGCAGTATTTT.

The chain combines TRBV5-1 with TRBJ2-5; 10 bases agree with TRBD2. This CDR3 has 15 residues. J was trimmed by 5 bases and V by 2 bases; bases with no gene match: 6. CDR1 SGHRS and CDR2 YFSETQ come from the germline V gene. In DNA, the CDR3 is TGCGCCAGCAGCTTAGGGATTAGCGGGAGGGAGACCCAGTACTTC. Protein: CASSLGISGRETQYF.

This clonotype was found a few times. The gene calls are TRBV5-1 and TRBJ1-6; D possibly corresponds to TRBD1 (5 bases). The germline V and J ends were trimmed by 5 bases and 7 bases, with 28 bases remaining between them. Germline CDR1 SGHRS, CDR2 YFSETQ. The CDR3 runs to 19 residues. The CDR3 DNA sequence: TGCGCCAGCAGTCCACTAGCACGCAGGGTAGGGTCATCAAATTCACCCCTCCACTTT. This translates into CASSPLARRVGSSNSPLHF.

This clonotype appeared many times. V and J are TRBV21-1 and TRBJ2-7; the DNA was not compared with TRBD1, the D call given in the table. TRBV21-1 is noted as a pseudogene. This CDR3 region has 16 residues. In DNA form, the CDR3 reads TGTGCCAGCAGCACCCCGATTCACAGGGACACCTACGAGCAGTACTTC. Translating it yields CASSTPIHRDTYEQYF.

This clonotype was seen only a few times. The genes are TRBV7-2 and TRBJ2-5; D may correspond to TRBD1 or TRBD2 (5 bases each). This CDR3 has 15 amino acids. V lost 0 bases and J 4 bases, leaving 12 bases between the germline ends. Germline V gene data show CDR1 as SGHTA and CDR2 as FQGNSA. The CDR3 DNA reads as TGTGCCAGCAGCTTAGCGTCGACGGGGACAGAGACCCAGTACTTC. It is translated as CASSLASTGTETQYF.

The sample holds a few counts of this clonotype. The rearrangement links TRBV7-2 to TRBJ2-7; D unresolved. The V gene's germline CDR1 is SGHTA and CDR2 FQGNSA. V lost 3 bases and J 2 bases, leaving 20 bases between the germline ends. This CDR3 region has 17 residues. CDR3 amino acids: CASSLRLSGLNAYEQYF. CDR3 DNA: TGTGCCAGCAGCTTGCGCCTTTCGGGCCTAAACGCCTACGAGCAGTACTTC.

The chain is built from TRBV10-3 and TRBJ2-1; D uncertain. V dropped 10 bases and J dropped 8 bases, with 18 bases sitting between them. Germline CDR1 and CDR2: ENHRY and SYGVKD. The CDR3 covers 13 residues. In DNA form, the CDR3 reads TGTGCCACGAAACGGACCGGCCGAGATGAGCAGTTCTTC. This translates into CATKRTGRDEQFF.

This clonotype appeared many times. DNA for the CDR3: TGTGCCACCAGCACCGCCCAAGAGACCCAGTACTTC. It specifies CATSTAQETQYF. The gene calls are TRBV15 and TRBJ2-5; no reliable D call. Between the trimmed V and J ends, which lost 4 bases and 1 base, there was a span of 4 bases. Germline assignment: CDR1 LNHNV and CDR2 YYDKDF (reference sequence). The CDR3 extends over 12 amino acids.

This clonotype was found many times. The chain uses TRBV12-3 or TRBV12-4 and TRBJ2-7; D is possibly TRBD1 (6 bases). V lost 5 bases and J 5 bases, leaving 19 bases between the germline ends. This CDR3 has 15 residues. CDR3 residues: CASSLDGTGPDEQYF. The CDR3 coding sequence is TGTGCCAGCAGTCTCGATGGAACAGGGCCGGACGAGCAGTACTTC.

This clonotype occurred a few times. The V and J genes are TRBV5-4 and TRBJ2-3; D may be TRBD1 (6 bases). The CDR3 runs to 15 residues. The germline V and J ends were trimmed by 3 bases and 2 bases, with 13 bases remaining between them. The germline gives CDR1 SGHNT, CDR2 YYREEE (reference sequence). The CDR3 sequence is CASSSRTEITDTQYF. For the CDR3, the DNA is TGTGCCAGCAGCTCGAGGACAGAGATCACAGATACGCAGTATTTT. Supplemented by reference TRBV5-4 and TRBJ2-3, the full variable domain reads ETGVTQSPTHLIKTRGQQVTLRCSSQSGHNTVSWYQQALGQGPQFIFQYYREEENGRGNFPPRFSGLQFPNYSSELNVNALELDDSALYLCASSSRTEITDTQYFGPGTRLTVL.

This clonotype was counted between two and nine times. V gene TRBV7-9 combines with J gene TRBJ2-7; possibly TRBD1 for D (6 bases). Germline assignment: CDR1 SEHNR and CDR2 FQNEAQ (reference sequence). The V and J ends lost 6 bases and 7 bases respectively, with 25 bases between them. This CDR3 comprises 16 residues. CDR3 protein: CASRHRDIGLSGEQYF. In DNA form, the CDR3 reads TGTGCCAGCAGGCATCGGGACATCGGCCTGAGTGGAGAGCAGTACTTC.

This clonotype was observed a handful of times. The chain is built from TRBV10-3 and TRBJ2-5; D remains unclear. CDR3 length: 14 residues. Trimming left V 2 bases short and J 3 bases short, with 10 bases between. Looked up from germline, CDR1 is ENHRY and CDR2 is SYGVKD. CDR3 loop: CAISEIGRKETQYF. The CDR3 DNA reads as TGTGCCATCAGTGAGATCGGCAGAAAAGAGACCCAGTACTTC.

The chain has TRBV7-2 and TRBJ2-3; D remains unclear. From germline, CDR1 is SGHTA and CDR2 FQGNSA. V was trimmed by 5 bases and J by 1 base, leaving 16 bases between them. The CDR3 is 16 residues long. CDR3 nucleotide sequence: TGTGCCAGCAGCCCTGGGATTCTGGCGGGCACAGATACGCAGTATTTT. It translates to CASSPGILAGTDTQYF.

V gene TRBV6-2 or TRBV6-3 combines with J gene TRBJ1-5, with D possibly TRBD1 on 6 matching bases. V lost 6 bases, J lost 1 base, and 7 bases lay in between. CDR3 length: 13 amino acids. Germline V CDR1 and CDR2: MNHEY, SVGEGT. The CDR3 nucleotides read TGTGCCAGCAGCGACAGGAGCAATCAGCCCCAGCATTTT. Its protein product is CASSDRSNQPQHF.

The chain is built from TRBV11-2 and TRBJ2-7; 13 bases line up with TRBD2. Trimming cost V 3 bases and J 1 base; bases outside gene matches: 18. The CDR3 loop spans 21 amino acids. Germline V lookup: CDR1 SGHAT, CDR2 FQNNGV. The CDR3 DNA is TGTGCCAGCAGCTTCCCCCACAACCCTTGGACTAGCGGGAGTAGGTCCTACGAGCAGTACTTC. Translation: CASSFPHNPWTSGSRSYEQYF.

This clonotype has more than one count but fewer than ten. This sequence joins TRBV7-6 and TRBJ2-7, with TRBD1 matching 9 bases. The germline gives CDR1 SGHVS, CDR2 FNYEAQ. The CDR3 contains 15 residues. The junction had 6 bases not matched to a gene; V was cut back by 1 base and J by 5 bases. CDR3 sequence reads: CASSLGTGAGDEQYF. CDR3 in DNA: TGTGCCAGCAGCTTAGGGACAGGGGCGGGGGACGAGCAGTACTTC.

The CDR3 sequence: CASSIDLGKWEPQHF. In DNA form, the CDR3 reads TGTGCCAGTAGTATAGATCTGGGGAAGTGGGAGCCCCAGCATTTT. The chain is built from TRBV19 and TRBJ1-5, with D hard to call. V dropped 0 bases and J dropped 8 bases, with 14 bases sitting between them. There are 15 residues in the CDR3. CDR1 and CDR2 from the germline V gene are LNHDA and SQIVND (reference sequence).

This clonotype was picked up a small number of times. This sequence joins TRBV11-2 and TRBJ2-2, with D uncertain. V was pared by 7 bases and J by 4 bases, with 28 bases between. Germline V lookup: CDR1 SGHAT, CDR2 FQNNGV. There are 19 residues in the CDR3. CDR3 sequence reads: CASTSSLARGLKSTGELFF. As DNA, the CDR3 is TGTGCCAGCACCTCAAGCTTAGCCCGAGGCCTAAAAAGCACCGGGGAGCTGTTTTTT. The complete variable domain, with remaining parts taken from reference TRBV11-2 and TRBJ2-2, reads EAGVAQSPRYKIIEKRQSVAFWCNPISGHATLYWYQQILGQGPKLLIQFQNNGVVDDSQLPKDRFSAERLKGVDSTLKIQPAKLEDSAVYLCASTSSLARGLKSTGELFFGEGSRLTVL.

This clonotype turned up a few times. The CDR3 DNA is TGTGCCAGCAGATCCCTCGACAGGGTAAGCAATCAGCCCCAGCATTTT. This encodes CASRSLDRVSNQPQHF. The gene calls are TRBV28 and TRBJ1-5; 7 positions match TRBD1. V trimming: 6 bases; J trimming: 1 base; junction bases outside the gene matches: 9. The CDR3 has 16 residues. Germline assignment: CDR1 MDHEN and CDR2 SYDVKM.

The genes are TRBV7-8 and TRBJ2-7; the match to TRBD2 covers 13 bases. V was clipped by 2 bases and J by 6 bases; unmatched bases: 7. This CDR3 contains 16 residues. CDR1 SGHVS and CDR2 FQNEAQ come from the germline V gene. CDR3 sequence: CASSLRTSGSVGEQYF. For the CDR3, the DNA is TGTGCCAGCAGCTTACGGACTAGCGGGAGCGTTGGCGAGCAGTACTTC.

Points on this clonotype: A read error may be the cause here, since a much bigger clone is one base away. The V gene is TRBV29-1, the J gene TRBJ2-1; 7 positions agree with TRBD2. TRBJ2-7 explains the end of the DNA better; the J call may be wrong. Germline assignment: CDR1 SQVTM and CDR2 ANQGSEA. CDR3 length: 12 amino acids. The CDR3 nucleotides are TGCAGCGTTTTAGCGGCGGGAGATGAGCAGTACTTC. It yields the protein CSVLAAGDEQYF.

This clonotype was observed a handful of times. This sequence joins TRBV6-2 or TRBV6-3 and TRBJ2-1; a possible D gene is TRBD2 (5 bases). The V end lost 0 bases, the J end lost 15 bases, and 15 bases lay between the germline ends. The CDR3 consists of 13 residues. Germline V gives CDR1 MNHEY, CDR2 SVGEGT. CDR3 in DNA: TGTGCCAGCAGTTACTCGAGGGTCGGGGAAGGGTTCTTC. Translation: CASSYSRVGEGFF.